This T cell receptor beta chain was sequenced during a study of blood T cell repertoires in COVID-19. Per the authors' pipeline: Estimation of nucleated cell counts was performed using reference gene primer amplification. Sequenced by immunoSEQ multiplex PCR; TCRdb stores in-frame clones only, minus some. V and J calls and clone size are copied from that table; D and trimming were computed from the DNA. Counted here are some 130,000 clones, approximately 88% occurring once; the ten biggest clones make up 10%. A remark on this clone: One junction end does not reproduce the germline sequence, and a read error may be involved.

CDR3 length: 12 amino acids. Germline V CDR1 and CDR2: LGHDT, YNNKEL (reference sequence). The sample comprised peripheral blood. This TCR was sampled from a middle-aged man with acute or convalescent COVID-19. The V and J genes are TRBV3-1 (or the pseudogene TRBV3-2) and TRBJ2-7; 7 nucleotides agree with TRBD1. The CDR3 sequence: CASSQLLDRPHF. The CDR3 DNA sequence: TGTGCCAGCAGCCAACTGCTGGACAGGCCCCACTTC.